The 21 T cell receptor beta chains presented below share a single source sample, sequenced in a study of cytomegalovirus exposure and HLA in healthy donors. Primers for the PCR totalled 60 Vbeta and 13 Jbeta. The repertoire was sequenced with immunoSEQ multiplex PCR; TCRdb's copy has only in-frame clones and lacks some. The table includes 250,000 to 350,000 clones, 80% detected once. Material: PBMCs. Every receptor here comes from a girl aged 2 to 10 in good health and CMV-seronegative.

This clone was picked up a small number of times. This chain connects TRBV2 to TRBJ1-1; no definite D call. The germline CDR1 and CDR2 sequences are SNHLY and FYNNEI. This CDR3 is built from 14 residues. Trimming stripped 8 bases from V and 4 bases from J, with 17 bases between. CDR3 sequence reads: CASGPPEDGTEAFF. DNA for the CDR3: TGTGCCAGCGGCCCCCCCGAAGATGGCACTGAAGCTTTCTTT. The complete variable domain, with remaining parts taken from reference TRBV2 and TRBJ1-1, reads EPEVTQTPSHQVTQMGQEVILRCVPISNHLYFYWYRQILGQKVEFLVSFYNNEISEKSEIFDDQFSVERPDGSNFTLKIRSTKLEDSAMYFCASGPPEDGTEAFFGQGTRLTVV.

The chain combines TRBV6-1 with TRBJ2-7, with 12 bases aligning to TRBD2. Trimming removed 6 bases from V and 4 bases from J; junction bases left unmatched: 7. The CDR3 loop spans 15 amino acids. Per germline, CDR1 MNHNS and CDR2 SASEGT. DNA of the CDR3: TGTGCCAGCAGATCTAGCGGGGGGGCCCGTTACGAGCAGTACTTC. This codes for CASRSSGGARYEQYF.

The V gene is TRBV4-2, the J gene TRBJ2-7, with 10 bases fitting TRBD1. The junction had 2 bases not matched to a gene; V was cut back by 1 base and J by 2 bases. Germline CDR1 is LGHNA and CDR2 is YNFKEQ. CDR3 length equals 15 residues. CDR3 protein: CASSQGGQGAYEQYF. Written as DNA, the CDR3 is TGTGCCAGCAGCCAAGGCGGACAGGGGGCCTACGAGCAGTACTTC.

This chain's CDR3 is CASSLSRTGQETQYF. CDR3 coding DNA: TGTGCCAGCAGCTTATCTCGGACAGGCCAAGAGACCCAGTACTTC. This rearrangement joins TRBV7-9 to TRBJ2-5, with 7 bases matching TRBD1. Trimming removed 2 bases from V and 1 base from J; junction bases left unmatched: 4. CDR3 size: 15 residues. Germline CDR1 SEHNR, CDR2 FQNEAQ (reference sequence).

The chain employs TRBV19 and TRBJ1-1; TRBD1 matches 7 bases. This CDR3 is built from 14 residues. Germline CDR1 reads LNHDA; CDR2 reads SQIVND (reference sequence). Trimming took 7 bases from V and 4 from J; bases not matched to a gene: 9. CDR3 protein: CASNRQGWGTEAFF. CDR3 sequence (DNA): TGTGCCAGTAATAGACAGGGTTGGGGCACTGAAGCTTTCTTT.

The rearrangement uses TRBV7-3 and TRBJ2-1; weak D call: TRBD2 (7 bases). V was pared by 6 bases and J by 2 bases, with 20 bases between. The V gene's germline CDR1 is SGHTA and CDR2 FQGTGA. This CDR3 contains 17 residues. The CDR3 DNA reads TGTGCCAGCAGTTCACTTTCGGGGGGCAAAGCCTACAATGAGCAGTTCTTC. It specifies CASSSLSGGKAYNEQFF.

This clone came up a few times. The gene calls are TRBV28 and TRBJ2-3; 9 bases are shared with TRBD2. Germline V gives CDR1 MDHEN, CDR2 SYDVKM. This CDR3 is built from 13 residues. V lost 11 bases and J lost 3; bases outside the gene matches: 6. The CDR3 nucleotides are TGTGCCGGCCGGACTAGCGCAACAGATACGCAGTATTTT. As protein: CAGRTSATDTQYF.

The chain combines TRBV10-3 with TRBJ2-1, with a weak D call TRBD1 (6 bases). The CDR3 extends over 13 amino acids. Germline values: CDR1 ENHRY, CDR2 SYGVKD. Trimming took off 8 bases at V and 6 bases at J, with 14 bases between the two ends. CDR3 sequence: CAILGGGGNEQFF. As DNA, the CDR3 is TGTGCCATCCTAGGGGGTGGAGGCAATGAGCAGTTCTTC.

V is TRBV6-6 and J is TRBJ2-7, with a tentative D call TRBD2 (6 bases). Germline V CDR1 and CDR2: MNHNY, SVGAGI (reference sequence). V was shortened by 8 bases and J by 4 bases, with 12 bases between the two germline ends. This CDR3 has 12 residues. The CDR3 here is CASGGDPYEQYF. DNA of the CDR3: TGTGCCAGCGGAGGGGATCCATACGAGCAGTACTTC.

The J gene is TRBJ2-7, the V gene TRBV2; the match to TRBD1 covers 7 bases. The J segment lost 4 bases and the V segment lost 6 bases, leaving 6 bases of the junction unmatched. The CDR3 has 13 residues. Germline assignment: CDR1 SNHLY and CDR2 FYNNEI. This chain's CDR3 is CASSPGQPYEQYF. The CDR3 coding sequence is TGTGCCAGCAGCCCGGGACAGCCGTACGAGCAGTACTTC.

This chain connects TRBV9 to TRBJ2-3, with 8 bases fitting TRBD2. Germline lookup yields CDR1 SGDLS and CDR2 YYNGEE. Trimming cost V 0 bases and J 5 bases; bases outside gene matches: 5. The CDR3 is made up of 15 amino acids. CDR3 sequence: CASSVDQRGIDTQYF. The CDR3 DNA reads TGTGCCAGCAGCGTAGATCAGCGGGGGATAGATACGCAGTATTTT. Using reference TRBV9 and TRBJ2-3 for the parts outside the CDR3, the full variable domain is DSGVTQTPKHLITATGQRVTLRCSPRSGDLSVYWYQQSLDQGLQFLIQYYNGEERAKGNILERFSAQQFPDLHSELNLSSLELGDSALYFCASSVDQRGIDTQYFGPGTRLTVL.

V usage is TRBV4-1 and J usage is TRBJ2-7, with D possibly TRBD1 on 6 matching bases. V was clipped by 0 bases and J by 4 bases, with 10 bases between them. The CDR3 runs 14 residues. Germline loops: CDR1 MGHRA, CDR2 YSYEKL. CDR3: CASSQDTGWYEQYF. The CDR3 nucleotides are TGCGCCAGCAGCCAAGATACAGGGTGGTACGAGCAGTACTTC.

The chain recombines TRBV6-6 with TRBJ1-5; no reliable D call. This CDR3 spans 14 amino acids. V lost 6 bases, J lost 4 bases, and 13 bases lay in between. Germline-derived CDR1 and CDR2 are MNHNY and SVGAGI (reference sequence). The CDR3 DNA is TGTGCCAGCAGCTACGGGCAGAATAATCAGCCCCAGCATTTT. Protein: CASSYGQNNQPQHF.

V is TRBV10-3 and J is TRBJ2-1, with TRBD2 matching over 13 bases. The CDR3 spans 15 residues. From germline, CDR1 is ENHRY and CDR2 SYGVKD. V lost 7 bases, J lost 4 bases, and 4 bases stayed unmatched. The chain's CDR3 is CAIKAGLAGYNEQFF. Here the CDR3 DNA reads TGTGCCATCAAGGCGGGACTAGCGGGATACAATGAGCAGTTCTTC.

This rearrangement joins TRBV5-1 to TRBJ1-2, with 8 positions matching TRBD1. CDR1 is SGHRS, CDR2 YFSETQ, per germline. This CDR3 is 14 amino acids long. Trimming cost V 2 bases and J 7 bases; bases outside gene matches: 7. The CDR3 DNA follows: TGCGCCAGCAGCTTACCGGACAGGGCGGCTGGCTACACCTTC. Its protein product is CASSLPDRAAGYTF.

The chain couples TRBV19 to TRBJ1-2; TRBD1 aligns across 7 bases. CDR3 length equals 16 residues. In germline, CDR1 is LNHDA, CDR2 SQIVND (reference sequence). With 0 bases clipped from V and 4 bases from J, the junction kept 8 bases outside the gene matches. The CDR3 sequence: CASSIDGTDLFYGYTF. The CDR3 bases are TGTGCCAGTAGTATAGACGGGACAGACTTATTCTATGGCTACACCTTC.

With respect to this clone: Other DNA sequences of this sample code for an identical CDR3. J is TRBJ1-4 and V is TRBV28, with TRBD1 as a possible D gene (6 bases). Trimming stripped 5 bases from V and 3 bases from J, with 10 bases between. The CDR3 is 14 residues long. Germline CDR1 is MDHEN and CDR2 is SYDVKM. The CDR3 region is CASSQGGSNEKLFF. The CDR3 DNA reads as TGTGCCAGCAGTCAAGGGGGTTCTAATGAAAAACTGTTTTTT.

The V call is TRBV5-1, the J call TRBJ2-3, with D uncertain. The V end lost 5 bases, the J end lost 0 bases, and 10 bases lay between the germline ends. The CDR3 consists of 14 residues. The germline V gene has CDR1 SGHRS and CDR2 YFSETQ. CDR3 residues: CASSLRWSTDTQYF. CDR3 sequence (DNA): TGCGCCAGCAGTTTGCGGTGGAGCACAGATACGCAGTATTTT.

The chain carries TRBV27 and TRBJ2-5; TRBD2 matches at 15 bases. The J call is uncertain, as TRBJ2-7 better fits the DNA end. The CDR3 has 16 amino acids. CDR1 and CDR2 (germline): MNHEY, SMNVEV (reference sequence). CDR3 loop: CASSPTGLAGGREQYF. The CDR3 DNA follows: TGTGCCAGCAGTCCTACAGGACTAGCGGGAGGGCGCGAGCAGTACTTC.

The V and J genes are TRBV28 and TRBJ2-7; weak D call: TRBD2 (5 bases). Per germline, CDR1 MDHEN and CDR2 SYDVKM. The CDR3 consists of 15 residues. V was cut by 4 bases and J by 0 bases, with 13 bases left in between. The CDR3 loop is CASSSWTFNSYEQYF. Written as DNA, the CDR3 is TGTGCCAGCAGTTCTTGGACTTTCAACTCCTACGAGCAGTACTTC.

The genes are TRBV4-1 and TRBJ2-3; 10 bases line up with TRBD1. The CDR3 runs 16 residues. Germline lookup yields CDR1 MGHRA and CDR2 YSYEKL. V trimming: 0 bases; J trimming: 3 bases; junction bases outside the gene matches: 3. The CDR3 protein is CASSQETGGLTDTQYF. CDR3 in DNA: TGCGCCAGCAGCCAAGAGACAGGGGGCCTGACAGATACGCAGTATTTT.